These 3 T cell receptor beta chains share one sample of origin, sequenced in a study of technical replicates of blood from several donors. Measured with immunoSEQ multiplex PCR; TCRdb has only the in-frame clones, and not every one. The table shows fewer than 75,000 clones, with roughly 90% occurring only once. Specimen: PBMCs. The origin of the receptors is a human donor in good health. Some clones in this sample may be carry-over from other donors' samples.

The genes are TRBV4-3 and TRBJ2-7; 7 bases line up with TRBD1. Germline CDR1 and CDR2: LGHNA and YSLEER. Trimming removed 0 bases from V and 6 bases from J; junction bases left unmatched: 11. The length of the CDR3 is 16 residues. The CDR3 region has the DNA TGCGCCAGCAGCCAAGATCTGGGGACAGTCCGGATCGAGCAGTACTTC. It codes for CASSQDLGTVRIEQYF.

The rearrangement joins TRBV21-1 to TRBJ2-3; the D call in the table, TRBD1, was not verified against the DNA. TRBV21-1 corresponds to a pseudogene. The CDR3 sequence is 16 residues long. Here the CDR3 reads CASSLGQGHQADTQYF. For the CDR3, the DNA is TGTGCCAGCAGCTTGGGACAGGGTCATCAGGCAGATACGCAGTATTTT.

This clone was picked up a small number of times. This sequence joins TRBV6-5 and TRBJ1-4, with D possibly being TRBD1 (6 bases). Germline V gene data show CDR1 as MNHEY and CDR2 as SVGAGI. The CDR3 length is 15 residues. Trimming cost V 5 bases and J 4 bases, with 14 bases left between them. The CDR3 bases are TGTGCCAGCAGTCCAACGGACAGTCGTAATGAAAAACTGTTTTTT. This translates into CASSPTDSRNEKLFF.